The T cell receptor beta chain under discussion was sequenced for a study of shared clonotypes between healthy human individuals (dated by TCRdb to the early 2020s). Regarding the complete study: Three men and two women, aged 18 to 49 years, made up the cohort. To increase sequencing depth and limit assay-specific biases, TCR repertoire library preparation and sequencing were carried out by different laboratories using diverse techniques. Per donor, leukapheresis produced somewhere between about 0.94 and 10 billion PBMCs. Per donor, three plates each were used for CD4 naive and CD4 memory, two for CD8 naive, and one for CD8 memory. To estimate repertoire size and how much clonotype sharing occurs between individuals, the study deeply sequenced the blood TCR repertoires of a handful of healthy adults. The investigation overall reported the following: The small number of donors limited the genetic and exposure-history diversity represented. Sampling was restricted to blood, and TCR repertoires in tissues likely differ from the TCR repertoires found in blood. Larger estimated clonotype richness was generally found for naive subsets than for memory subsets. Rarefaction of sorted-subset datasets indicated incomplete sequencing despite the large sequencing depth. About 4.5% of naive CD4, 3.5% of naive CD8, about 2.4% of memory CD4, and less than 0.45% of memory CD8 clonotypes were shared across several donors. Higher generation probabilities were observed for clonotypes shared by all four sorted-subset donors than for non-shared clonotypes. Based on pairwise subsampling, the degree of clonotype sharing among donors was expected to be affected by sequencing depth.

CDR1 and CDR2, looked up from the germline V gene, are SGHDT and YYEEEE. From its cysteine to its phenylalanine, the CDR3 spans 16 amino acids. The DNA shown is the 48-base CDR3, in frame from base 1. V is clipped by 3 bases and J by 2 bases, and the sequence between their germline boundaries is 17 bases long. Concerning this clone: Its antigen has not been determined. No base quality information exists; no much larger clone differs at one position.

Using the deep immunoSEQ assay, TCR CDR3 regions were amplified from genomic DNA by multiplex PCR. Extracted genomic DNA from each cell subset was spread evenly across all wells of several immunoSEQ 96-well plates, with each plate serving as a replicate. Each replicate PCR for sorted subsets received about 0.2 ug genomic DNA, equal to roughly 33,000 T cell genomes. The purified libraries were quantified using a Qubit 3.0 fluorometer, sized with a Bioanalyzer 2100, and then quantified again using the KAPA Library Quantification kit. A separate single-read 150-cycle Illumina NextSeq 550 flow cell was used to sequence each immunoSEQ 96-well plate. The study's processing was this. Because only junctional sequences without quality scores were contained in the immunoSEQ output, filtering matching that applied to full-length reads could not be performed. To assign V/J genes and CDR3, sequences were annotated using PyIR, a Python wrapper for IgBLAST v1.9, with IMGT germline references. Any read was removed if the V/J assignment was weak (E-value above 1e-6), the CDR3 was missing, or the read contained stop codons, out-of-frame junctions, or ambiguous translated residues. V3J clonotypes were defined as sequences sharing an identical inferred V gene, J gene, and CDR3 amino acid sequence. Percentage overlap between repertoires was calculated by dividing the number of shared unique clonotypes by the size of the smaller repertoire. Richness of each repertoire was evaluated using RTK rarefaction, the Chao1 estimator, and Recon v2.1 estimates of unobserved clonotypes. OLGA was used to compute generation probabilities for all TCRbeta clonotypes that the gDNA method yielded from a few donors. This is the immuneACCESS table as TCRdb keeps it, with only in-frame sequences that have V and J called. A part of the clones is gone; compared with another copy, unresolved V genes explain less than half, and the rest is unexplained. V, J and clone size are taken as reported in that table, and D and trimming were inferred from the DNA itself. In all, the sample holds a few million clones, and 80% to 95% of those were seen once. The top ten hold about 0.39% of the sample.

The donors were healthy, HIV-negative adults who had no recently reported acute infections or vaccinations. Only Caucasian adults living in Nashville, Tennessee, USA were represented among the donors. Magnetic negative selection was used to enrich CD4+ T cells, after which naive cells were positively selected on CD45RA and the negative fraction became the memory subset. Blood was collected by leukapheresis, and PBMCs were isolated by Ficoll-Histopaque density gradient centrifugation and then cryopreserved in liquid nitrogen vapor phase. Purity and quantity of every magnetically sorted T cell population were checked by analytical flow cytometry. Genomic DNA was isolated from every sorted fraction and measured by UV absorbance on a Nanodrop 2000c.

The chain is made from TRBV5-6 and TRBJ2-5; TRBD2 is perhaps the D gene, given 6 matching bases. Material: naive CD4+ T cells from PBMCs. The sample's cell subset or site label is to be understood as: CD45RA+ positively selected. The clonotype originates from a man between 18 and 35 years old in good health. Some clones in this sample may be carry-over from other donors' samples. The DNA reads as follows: TGTGCCAGCAGCTCGGTGCGGGGCCAGTTTCAAGAGACCCAGTACTTC. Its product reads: CASSSVRGQFQETQYF.